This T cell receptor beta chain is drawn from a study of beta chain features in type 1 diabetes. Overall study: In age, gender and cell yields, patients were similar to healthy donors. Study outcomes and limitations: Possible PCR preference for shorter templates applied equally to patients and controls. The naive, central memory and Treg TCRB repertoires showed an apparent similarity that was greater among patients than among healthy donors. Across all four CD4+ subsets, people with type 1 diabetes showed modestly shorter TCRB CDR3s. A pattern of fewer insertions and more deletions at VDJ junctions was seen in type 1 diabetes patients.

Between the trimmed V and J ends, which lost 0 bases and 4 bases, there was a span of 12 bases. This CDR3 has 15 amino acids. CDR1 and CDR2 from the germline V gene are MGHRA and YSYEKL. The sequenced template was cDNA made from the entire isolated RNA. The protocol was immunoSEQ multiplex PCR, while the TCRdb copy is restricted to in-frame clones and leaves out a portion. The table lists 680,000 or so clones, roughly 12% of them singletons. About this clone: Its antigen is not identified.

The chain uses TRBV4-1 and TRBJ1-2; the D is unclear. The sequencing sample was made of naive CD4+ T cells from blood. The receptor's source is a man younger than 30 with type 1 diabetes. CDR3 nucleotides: TGCGCCAGCAGCCAAGATGGAGGACCCTTCTATGGCTACACCTTC. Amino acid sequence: CASSQDGGPFYGYTF.